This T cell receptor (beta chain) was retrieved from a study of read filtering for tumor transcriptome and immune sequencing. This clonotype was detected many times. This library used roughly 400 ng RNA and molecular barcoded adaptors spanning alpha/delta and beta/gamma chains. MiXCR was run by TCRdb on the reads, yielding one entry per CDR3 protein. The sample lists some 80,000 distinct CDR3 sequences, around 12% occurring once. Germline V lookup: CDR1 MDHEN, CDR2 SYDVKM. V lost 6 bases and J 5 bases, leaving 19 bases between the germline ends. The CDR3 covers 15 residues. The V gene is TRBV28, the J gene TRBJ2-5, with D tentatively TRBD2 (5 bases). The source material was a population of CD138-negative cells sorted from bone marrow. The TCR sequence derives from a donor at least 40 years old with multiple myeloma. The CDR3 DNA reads TGTGCCAGCAGCCCTCAGTCGCGGGCCCCCGAGACCCAGTACTTC. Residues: CASSPQSRAPETQYF.